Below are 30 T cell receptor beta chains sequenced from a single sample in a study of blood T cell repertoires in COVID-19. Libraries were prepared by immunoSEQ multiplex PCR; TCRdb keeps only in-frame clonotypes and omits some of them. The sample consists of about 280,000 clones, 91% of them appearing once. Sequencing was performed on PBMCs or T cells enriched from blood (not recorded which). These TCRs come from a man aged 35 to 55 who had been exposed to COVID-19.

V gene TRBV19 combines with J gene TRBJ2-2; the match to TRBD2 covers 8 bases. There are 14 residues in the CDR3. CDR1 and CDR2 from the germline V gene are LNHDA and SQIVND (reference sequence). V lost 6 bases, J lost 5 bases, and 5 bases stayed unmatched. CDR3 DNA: TGTGCCAGTAGCGGGAGGGAGGTAACCGGGGAGCTGTTTTTT. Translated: CASSGREVTGELFF.

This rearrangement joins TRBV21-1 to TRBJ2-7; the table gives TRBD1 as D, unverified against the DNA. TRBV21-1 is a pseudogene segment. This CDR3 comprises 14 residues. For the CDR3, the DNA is TGTGCCAGCAGCAAAAGGGGCAGTGACGACGAGCAGTACTTC. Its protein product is CASSKRGSDDEQYF.

This CDR3 reads CASSGILTGEAFF. For the CDR3, the DNA is TGTGCCAGTAGTGGGATACTGACAGGTGAAGCTTTCTTT. The chain joins TRBV19 to TRBJ1-1, with D perhaps matching TRBD1 (6 bases). The CDR3 loop spans 13 amino acids. Germline-derived CDR1 and CDR2 are LNHDA and SQIVND (reference sequence). The germline V and J ends were trimmed by 5 bases and 7 bases, with 14 bases remaining between them. The full variable domain, with the rest looked up from reference TRBV19 and TRBJ1-1, is DGGITQSPKYLFRKEGQNVTLSCEQNLNHDAMYWYRQDPGQGLRLIYYSQIVNDFQKGDIAEGYSVSREKKESFPLTVTSAQKNPTAFYLCASSGILTGEAFFGQGTRLTVV.

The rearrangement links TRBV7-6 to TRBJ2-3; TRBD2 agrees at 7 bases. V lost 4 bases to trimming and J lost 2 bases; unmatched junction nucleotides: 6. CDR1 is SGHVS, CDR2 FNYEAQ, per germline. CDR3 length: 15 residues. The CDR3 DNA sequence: TGTGCCAGCAGCTCCATAGCGGGCCTCACAGATACGCAGTATTTT. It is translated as CASSSIAGLTDTQYF.

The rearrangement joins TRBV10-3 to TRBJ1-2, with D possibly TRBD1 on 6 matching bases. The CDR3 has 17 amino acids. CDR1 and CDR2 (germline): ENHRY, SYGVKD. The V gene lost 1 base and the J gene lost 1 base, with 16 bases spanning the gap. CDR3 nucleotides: TGTGCCATCAGTGAGTTCACCGGGACACAAATTAACTATGGCTACACCTTC. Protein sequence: CAISEFTGTQINYGYTF.

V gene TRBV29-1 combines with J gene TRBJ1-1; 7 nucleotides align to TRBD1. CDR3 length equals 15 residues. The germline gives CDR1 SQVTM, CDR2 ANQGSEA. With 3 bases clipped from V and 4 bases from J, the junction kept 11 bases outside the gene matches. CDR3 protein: CSVDPAGGSVTEAFF. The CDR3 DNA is TGCAGCGTTGACCCGGCAGGGGGTTCGGTCACTGAAGCTTTCTTT.

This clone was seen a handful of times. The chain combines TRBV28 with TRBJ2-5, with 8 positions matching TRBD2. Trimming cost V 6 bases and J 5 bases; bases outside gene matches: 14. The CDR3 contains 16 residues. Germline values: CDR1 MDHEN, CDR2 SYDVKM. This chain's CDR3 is CASRTSVREGRETQYF. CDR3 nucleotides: TGTGCCAGCAGAACCTCTGTCCGGGAGGGGAGGGAGACCCAGTACTTC.

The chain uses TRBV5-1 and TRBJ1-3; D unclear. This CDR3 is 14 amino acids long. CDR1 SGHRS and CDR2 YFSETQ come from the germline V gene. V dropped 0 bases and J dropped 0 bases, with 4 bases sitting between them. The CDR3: CASSLEASGNTIYF. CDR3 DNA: TGCGCCAGCAGCTTGGAAGCCTCTGGAAACACCATATATTTT.

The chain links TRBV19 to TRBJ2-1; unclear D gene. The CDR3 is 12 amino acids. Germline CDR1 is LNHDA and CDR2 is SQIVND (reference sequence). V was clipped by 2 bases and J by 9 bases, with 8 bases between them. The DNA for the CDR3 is TGTGCCAGTAGTATATCTCCCGGTGAGCAGTTCTTC. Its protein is CASSISPGEQFF.

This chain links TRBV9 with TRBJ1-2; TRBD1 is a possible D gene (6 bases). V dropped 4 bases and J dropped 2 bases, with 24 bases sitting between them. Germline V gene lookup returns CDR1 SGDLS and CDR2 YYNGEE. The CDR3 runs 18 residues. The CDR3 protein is CASSPSGGGRTGNYGYTF. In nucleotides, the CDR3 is TGTGCCAGCAGCCCCTCAGGCGGGGGCCGCACTGGAAACTATGGCTACACCTTC.

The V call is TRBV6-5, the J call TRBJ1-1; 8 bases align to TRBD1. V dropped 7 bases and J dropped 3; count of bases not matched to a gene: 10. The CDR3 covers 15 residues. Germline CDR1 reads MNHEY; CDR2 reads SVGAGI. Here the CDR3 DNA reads TGTGCCAGCAAACATCGGACAGGGAGGGACACTGAAGCTTTCTTT. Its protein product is CASKHRTGRDTEAFF.

The CDR3: CASSVAGQGYGYTF. In DNA form, the CDR3 reads TGTGCCAGCAGCGTAGCTGGACAGGGCTATGGCTACACCTTC. The chain combines TRBV9 with TRBJ1-2, with 8 bases fitting TRBD1. The CDR3 has 14 residues. CDR1 is SGDLS and CDR2 is YYNGEE in the germline V gene. After removal of 0 bases from V and 4 bases from J, the junction contained 2 bases not matched to a gene.

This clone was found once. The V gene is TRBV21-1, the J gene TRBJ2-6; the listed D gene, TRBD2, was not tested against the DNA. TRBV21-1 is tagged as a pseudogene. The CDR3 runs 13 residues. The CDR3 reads CASTRVRANVLTF. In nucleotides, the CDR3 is TGTGCCAGCACTCGGGTTAGGGCCAACGTCCTGACTTTC.

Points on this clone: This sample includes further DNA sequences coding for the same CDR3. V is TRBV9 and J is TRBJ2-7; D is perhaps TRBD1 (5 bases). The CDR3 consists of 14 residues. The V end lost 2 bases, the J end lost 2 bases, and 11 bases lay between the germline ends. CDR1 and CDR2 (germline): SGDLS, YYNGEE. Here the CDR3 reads CASSVDPGTYEQYF. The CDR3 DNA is TGTGCCAGCAGCGTTGACCCAGGGACCTACGAGCAGTACTTC.

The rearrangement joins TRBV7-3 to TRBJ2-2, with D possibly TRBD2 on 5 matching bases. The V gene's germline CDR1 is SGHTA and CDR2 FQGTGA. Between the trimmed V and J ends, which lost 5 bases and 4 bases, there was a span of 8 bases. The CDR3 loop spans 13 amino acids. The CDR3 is CASSPGGTGELFF. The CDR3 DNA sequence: TGTGCCAGCAGCCCTGGAGGCACCGGGGAGCTGTTTTTT.

CDR3 loop: CASSPDSNYEQYF. The CDR3 coding sequence is TGTGCCAGCAGTCCCGACTCCAACTACGAGCAGTACTTC. This sequence joins TRBV6-2 or TRBV6-3 and TRBJ2-7, with D hard to call. The CDR3 is 13 amino acids. Trimming pared 5 bases from V and 3 bases from J, leaving 11 bases between. Germline CDR1 reads MNHEY; CDR2 reads SVGEGT.

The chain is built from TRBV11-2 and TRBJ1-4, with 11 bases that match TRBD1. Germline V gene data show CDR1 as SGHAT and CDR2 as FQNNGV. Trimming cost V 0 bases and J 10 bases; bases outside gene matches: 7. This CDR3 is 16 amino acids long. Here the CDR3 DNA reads TGTGCCAGCAGCTTAGATTCGGGGACAGGGGGTGTAAAACTGTTTTTT. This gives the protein CASSLDSGTGGVKLFF.

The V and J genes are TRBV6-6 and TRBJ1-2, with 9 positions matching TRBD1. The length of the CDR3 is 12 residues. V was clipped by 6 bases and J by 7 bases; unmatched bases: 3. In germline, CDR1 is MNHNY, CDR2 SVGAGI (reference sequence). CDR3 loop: CASRQGASGYTF. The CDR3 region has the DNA TGTGCCAGCAGACAGGGGGCGAGTGGCTACACCTTC.

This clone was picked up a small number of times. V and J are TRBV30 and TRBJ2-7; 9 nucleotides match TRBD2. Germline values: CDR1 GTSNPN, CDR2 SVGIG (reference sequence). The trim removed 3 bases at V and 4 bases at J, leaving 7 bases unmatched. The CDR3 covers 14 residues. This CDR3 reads CAWRFLREGYEQYF. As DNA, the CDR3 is TGTGCCTGGAGGTTTCTGCGGGAGGGTTACGAGCAGTACTTC.

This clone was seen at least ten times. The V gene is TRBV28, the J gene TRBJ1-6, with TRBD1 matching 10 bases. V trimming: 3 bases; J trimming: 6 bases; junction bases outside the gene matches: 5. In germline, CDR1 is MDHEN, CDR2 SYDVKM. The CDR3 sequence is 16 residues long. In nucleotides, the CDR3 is TGTGCCAGCAGTTTGGACAGGGGGGCTGGTAATTCACCCCTCCACTTT. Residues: CASSLDRGAGNSPLHF.

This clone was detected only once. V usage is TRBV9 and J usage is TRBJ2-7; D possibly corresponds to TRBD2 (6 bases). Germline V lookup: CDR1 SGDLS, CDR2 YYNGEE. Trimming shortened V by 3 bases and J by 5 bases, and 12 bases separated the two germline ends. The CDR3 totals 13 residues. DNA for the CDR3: TGTGCCAGCAGCGCGGGACTGCCCGACGAGCAGTACTTC. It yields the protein CASSAGLPDEQYF.

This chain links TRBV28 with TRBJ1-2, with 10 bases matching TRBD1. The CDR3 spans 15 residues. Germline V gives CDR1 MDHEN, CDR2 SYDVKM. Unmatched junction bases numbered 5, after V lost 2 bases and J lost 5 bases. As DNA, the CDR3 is TGTGCCAGCAGTTTACGACAGGGGGCGCGATATGGCTACACCTTC. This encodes CASSLRQGARYGYTF.

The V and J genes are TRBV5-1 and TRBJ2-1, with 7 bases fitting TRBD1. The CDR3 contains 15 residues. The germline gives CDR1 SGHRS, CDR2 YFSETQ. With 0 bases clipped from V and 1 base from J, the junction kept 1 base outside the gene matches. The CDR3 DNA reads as TGCGCCAGCAGCTTGGAGGGGGCATCCTACAATGAGCAGTTCTTC. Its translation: CASSLEGASYNEQFF.

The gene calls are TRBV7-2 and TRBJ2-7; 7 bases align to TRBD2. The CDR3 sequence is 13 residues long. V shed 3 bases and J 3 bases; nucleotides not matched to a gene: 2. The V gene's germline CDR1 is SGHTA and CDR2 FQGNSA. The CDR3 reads CASSFASGYEQYF. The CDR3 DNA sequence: TGTGCCAGCAGCTTCGCTAGCGGCTACGAGCAGTACTTC.

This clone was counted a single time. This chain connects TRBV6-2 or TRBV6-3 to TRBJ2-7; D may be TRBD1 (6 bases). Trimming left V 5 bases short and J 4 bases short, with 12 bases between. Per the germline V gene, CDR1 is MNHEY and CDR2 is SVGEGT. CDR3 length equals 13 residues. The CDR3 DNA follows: TGTGCCAGCAGTGGACAGTTTATGTACGAGCAGTACTTC. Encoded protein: CASSGQFMYEQYF.

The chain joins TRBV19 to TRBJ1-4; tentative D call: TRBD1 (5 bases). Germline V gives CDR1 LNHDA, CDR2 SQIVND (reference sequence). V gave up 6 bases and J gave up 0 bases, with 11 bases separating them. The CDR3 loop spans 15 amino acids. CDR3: CASSPDSSTNEKLFF. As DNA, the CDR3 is TGTGCCAGTAGCCCAGACAGTTCAACTAATGAAAAACTGTTTTTT. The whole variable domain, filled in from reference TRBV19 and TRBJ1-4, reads DGGITQSPKYLFRKEGQNVTLSCEQNLNHDAMYWYRQDPGQGLRLIYYSQIVNDFQKGDIAEGYSVSREKKESFPLTVTSAQKNPTAFYLCASSPDSSTNEKLFFGSGTQLSVL.

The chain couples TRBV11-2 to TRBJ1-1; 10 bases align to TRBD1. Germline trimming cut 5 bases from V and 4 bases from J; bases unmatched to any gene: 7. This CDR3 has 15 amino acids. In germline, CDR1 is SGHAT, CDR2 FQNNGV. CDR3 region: CASSTRTGGSTEAFF. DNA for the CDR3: TGTGCCAGCAGCACCCGGACAGGGGGGAGCACTGAAGCTTTCTTT.

The CDR3 is CASSEASEYNEQFF. The CDR3 nucleotides read TGTGCCAGCAGTGAAGCGTCGGAGTACAATGAGCAGTTCTTC. V usage is TRBV6-1 and J usage is TRBJ2-1; unclear D gene. This CDR3 region has 14 residues. Germline assignment: CDR1 MNHNS and CDR2 SASEGT. The ends were cut back, 0 bases at V and 4 bases at J, with 7 bases in the middle.

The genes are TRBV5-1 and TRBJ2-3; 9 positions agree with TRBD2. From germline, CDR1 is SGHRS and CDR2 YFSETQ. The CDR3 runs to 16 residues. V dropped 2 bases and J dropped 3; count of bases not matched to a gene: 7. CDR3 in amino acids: CASSFIGAGGTDTQYF. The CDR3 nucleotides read TGCGCCAGCAGCTTTATAGGGGCGGGAGGGACAGATACGCAGTATTTT. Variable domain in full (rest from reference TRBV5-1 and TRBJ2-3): KAGVTQTPRYLIKTRGQQVTLSCSPISGHRSVSWYQQTPGQGLQFLFEYFSETQRNKGNFPGRFSGRQFSNSRSEMNVSTLELGDSALYLCASSFIGAGGTDTQYFGPGTRLTVL.

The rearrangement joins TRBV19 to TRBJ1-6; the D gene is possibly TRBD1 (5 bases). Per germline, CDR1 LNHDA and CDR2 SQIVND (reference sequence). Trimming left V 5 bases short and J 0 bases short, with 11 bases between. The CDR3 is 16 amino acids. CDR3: CASSLGGSSYNSPLHF. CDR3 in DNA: TGTGCCAGTAGTCTGGGGGGGAGCTCCTATAATTCACCCCTCCACTTT. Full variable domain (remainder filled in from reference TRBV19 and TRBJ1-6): DGGITQSPKYLFRKEGQNVTLSCEQNLNHDAMYWYRQDPGQGLRLIYYSQIVNDFQKGDIAEGYSVSREKKESFPLTVTSAQKNPTAFYLCASSLGGSSYNSPLHFGNGTRLTVT.